This is a list of T cell receptor beta chains from one sample in a study of metastatic and nonmetastatic thyroid tumors. TCRdb re-analyzed the PCR reads through MiXCR. This table holds approximately 13,000 clones, around 35% found once. Sequenced material: tumor tissue. The origin of the receptors is a male donor with papillary thyroid cancer or a benign thyroid nodule (not recorded which). Some clones in this sample may be carry-over from other donors' samples. The CDR3 runs from the conserved cysteine through the conserved F or W. The D gene is left open where the match is weak. The listing skips clone size in some rows; elsewhere it reads once, few, many or a size class.

>TRBJ2-7|TRBV12-3/TRBV12-4|NA|medium-sized
TGTGCCAGCAGCGTAGACGGGGGGCGATTCTCCTACGAGCAGTACTTC
CASSVDGGRFSYEQYF
>TRBJ2-3|TRBV2|TRBD2|NA
TGTGCCAGCAGTGAAGGGTCGGGGACTAACACAGATACGCAGTATTTT
CASSEGSGTNTDTQYF
>TRBJ2-4|TRBV18|TRBD1|NA
TGTGCCAGCTCACCACCGAACAGGGGGTGGGAAAACATTCAGTACTTC
CASSPPNRGWENIQYF
>TRBJ2-7|TRBV6-6|TRBD2|few
TGTGCCAGCAGTTACAGCGGGGGACTAGCGGTCCGGTACGAGCAGTACTTC
CASSYSGGLAVRYEQYF
>TRBJ2-1|TRBV6-2/TRBV6-3|NA|NA
TGTGCCAGCAGTTACTCGTTCCAGGGGGGGCAGTTCTTC
CASSYSFQGGQFF
>TRBJ2-7|TRBV20-1|NA|medium-sized
TGCAGTGCTAGTCATTTTGCGGGACCCGAGCAGTACTTC
CSASHFAGPEQYF
>TRBJ1-1|TRBV19|NA|NA
TGTGCCAGTAGTTCTGGGACTGTCACTGAAGCTTTCTTT
CASSSGTVTEAFF
>TRBJ2-1|TRBV5-1|TRBD2|NA
TGCGCCAGCAGCTTGGCCGGGACTAGCGCCTACAATGAGCAGTTCTTC
CASSLAGTSAYNEQFF
>TRBJ1-2|TRBV3-1|NA|NA
TGTGCCAGCAGCCAAGGAGTGGACAGTTCCTATGGCTACACCTTC
CASSQGVDSSYGYTF
>TRBJ1-6|TRBV28|NA|few
TGTGCCACCCAATTTGAGACTTATAATTCACCCCTCCACTTT
CATQFETYNSPLHF
>TRBJ1-5|TRBV4-1|NA|once
TGCGCCAGCAGCCAAGTACCAGGGCCAGTCAGTCAGCCCCAGCATTTT
CASSQVPGPVSQPQHF
>TRBJ2-1|TRBV6-2/TRBV6-3|TRBD2|medium-sized
TGTGCCAGCAGTTACCTGGGACTAGCTGAGCAGTTCTTC
CASSYLGLAEQFF
>TRBJ2-5|TRBV24-1|TRBD1|NA
TGTGCCACCAGTGGGGGGACAGGCGGAGAAGAGACACAGTACTTC
CATSGGTGGEETQYF
>TRBJ1-2|TRBV2|NA|few
TGTGCCAGCAGTGAAGGCGGCAGTAACTATGGCTACACCTTC
CASSEGGSNYGYTF
>TRBJ2-1|TRBV19|TRBD2|NA
TGTGCCAGTAGTATCCTCCCGGGAGGTGGAAACAATGAGCAGTTCTTC
CASSILPGGGNNEQFF
>TRBJ2-2|TRBV9|NA|once
TGTGCCAGCAGCGTAGAGGTAGCCGGGTTTCTCGGGGAGCTGTTTTTT
CASSVEVAGFLGELFF
>TRBJ2-5|TRBV24-1|NA|NA
TGTGCCACCAGTGACCAACCCCCTTGTGGGGTCGAAGAGACCCAGTACTTC
CATSDQPPCGVEETQYF
>TRBJ2-1|TRBV5-1|TRBD2|few
TGCGCCAGCAGCAGCGGGGGAAATGAGCAGTTCTTC
CASSSGGNEQFF
>TRBJ1-1|TRBV11-3|TRBD1|NA
TGTGCCAGCAGGGGGACAGGGAACACTGAAGCTTTCTTT
CASRGTGNTEAFF
>TRBJ2-3|TRBV5-6|NA|many
TGTGCCAGCAGTCGGGACTTAGATACGCAGTATTTT
CASSRDLDTQYF
>TRBJ2-7|TRBV7-8|NA|medium-sized
TGTGCCAGCAGCTTAGGCGGTGGCGCCCTCTCCTACGAGCAGTACTTC
CASSLGGGALSYEQYF
>TRBJ2-1|TRBV6-1|NA|NA
TGTGCCAGCAGGAGCTCTTACAATGAGCAGTTCTTC
CASRSSYNEQFF
>TRBJ2-7|TRBV20-1|NA|NA
TGCAGTGCTAGAGATCAGTGCCCCCTAAGTGGGGAGCAGTACTTC
CSARDQCPLSGEQYF
>TRBJ2-2|TRBV6-5|NA|few
TGTGCCAGCAGTTACTCAACACCCACCGGGGAGCTGTTTTTT
CASSYSTPTGELFF
>TRBJ1-6|TRBV9|NA|NA
TGTGCCAGCAGCGCTCGATCGAATTCACCCCTCCACTTT
CASSARSNSPLHF
>TRBJ2-7|TRBV5-6|NA|NA
TGTGCCAGCATTTTAAACAGGCGGCACTGGTTCGAGCAGTACTTC
CASILNRRHWFEQYF
>TRBJ2-1|TRBV11-1|TRBD2|NA
TGTGCCAGCAGCTTAAAATCGCCGGCGGGAGTAGGCAATGAGCAGTTCTTC
CASSLKSPAGVGNEQFF
>TRBJ1-2|TRBV20-1|NA|NA
TGCAGTGCTAGCCCCGCTACTACGGGTAACTATGGCTACACCTTC
CSASPATTGNYGYTF
>TRBJ1-6|TRBV28|TRBD1|few
TGTGCCAGCAGTTTTTTGGGACAGGGGTTTCCCCTCCACTTT
CASSFLGQGFPLHF
>TRBJ1-1|TRBV7-7|NA|NA
TGTGCCAGCAGCTTACGAGAGAACACTGAAGCTTTCTTT
CASSLRENTEAFF
>TRBJ2-3|TRBV25-1|NA|large
TGTGCCAGCAGTGTCCCAGGGGGGGATACGCAGTATTTT
CASSVPGGDTQYF
>TRBJ1-2|TRBV5-6|TRBD1|NA
TGTGCCAGCAGCCTGGGACAGGGGGACCCTTATGGCTACACCTTC
CASSLGQGDPYGYTF
>TRBJ1-1|TRBV6-1|NA|few
TGTGCCGTCCGACTTGAGAACACTGAAGCTTTCTTT
CAVRLENTEAFF
>TRBJ2-1|TRBV6-1|NA|few
TGTGCCAGCAGTGAAGAAAGCGGCGGGCCCAATGAGCAGTTCTTC
CASSEESGGPNEQFF
>TRBJ1-1|TRBV12-3/TRBV12-4|TRBD1|NA
TGTGCCAGCAGTTTTAGACAGGGTGATGGAGCTTTCTTT
CASSFRQGDGAFF
>TRBJ2-7|TRBV6-2/TRBV6-3|NA|few
TGTGCCAGCAGTTATCGGAGCGGTGGCGCCTCCTACGAGCAGTACTTC
CASSYRSGGASYEQYF
>TRBJ2-7|TRBV20-1|TRBD2|NA
TGCAGTGCTAGGGGACTAGCGGGCTACGAGCAGTACTTC
CSARGLAGYEQYF
>TRBJ2-3|TRBV6-2/TRBV6-3|NA|medium-sized
TGTGCCAGCAGTTACAGTGATGGGCAGGCTGGAAATTTT
CASSYSDGQAGNF
>TRBJ1-4|TRBV7-9|NA|once
TGTGCCAGCAGCCGAGGACAGTTCCCAACTAATGAAAAACTGTTTTTT
CASSRGQFPTNEKLFF
>TRBJ1-3|TRBV12-3/TRBV12-4|NA|medium-sized
TGTGCCAGCACCCTGTTGGGTGGCTCTGGAAACACCATATATTTT
CASTLLGGSGNTIYF
>TRBJ2-3|TRBV7-6|NA|NA
TGTGCCAGCAGCTCCTGGACAGACAGCACAGATACGCAGTATTTT
CASSSWTDSTDTQYF
>TRBJ1-3|TRBV6-1|NA|medium-sized
TGTGCCAGCAGTGAGGGAAGGAACACCATATATTTT
CASSEGRNTIYF
>TRBJ1-4|TRBV6-5|NA|many
TGTGCCAGCAGTTACTCTAGGGCAGCTGCAACTAATGAAAAACTGTTTTTT
CASSYSRAAATNEKLFF
>TRBJ2-1|TRBV6-5|TRBD2|NA
TGTGCCAGCAGTTACTTAGGACTAGCGGGGGGCCAATACAATGAGCAGTTCTTC
CASSYLGLAGGQYNEQFF
>TRBJ2-3|TRBV10-1|TRBD2|NA
TGCGCCAGCAGTGAGTCCGATTTGGCTAGCGGGAGGTTCACAGATACGCAGTATTTT
CASSESDLASGRFTDTQYF
>TRBJ1-5|TRBV6-1|NA|many
TGTGCCAGCACCCCCCCGGTCGACCTCAATCAGCCCCAGCATTTT
CASTPPVDLNQPQHF
>TRBJ1-2|TRBV30|TRBD1|few
TGTGCCGGTTATTCCGGGACAGGGGATCGCGGGGCCTATGGCTACACCTTC
CAGYSGTGDRGAYGYTF
>TRBJ2-3|TRBV20-1|NA|NA
TGCAGTGCTAGAGATCCAGGGCGAGATACGCAGTATTTT
CSARDPGRDTQYF
>TRBJ2-3|TRBV5-1|TRBD2|NA
TGCGCCAGCAGCCGACTAGCGGAGAGCACAGATACGCAGTATTTT
CASSRLAESTDTQYF
>TRBJ1-2|TRBV28|NA|NA
TGTGCCAGCAGAAAAGGACCGGCTTCAGGCTACACCTTC
CASRKGPASGYTF
>TRBJ2-2|TRBV4-1|NA|NA
TGCGCCAGCAGCCTAGGCAGGGGGAACACCGGGGAGCTGTTTTTT
CASSLGRGNTGELFF
>TRBJ2-2|TRBV7-6|NA|NA
TGTGCCAGCGGGAGCCTTAGGGGGACCGGGGAGCTGTTTTTT
CASGSLRGTGELFF
>TRBJ2-3|TRBV6-2/TRBV6-3|TRBD2|NA
TGTGCCAGCATGGGGCTAGCGGGGATCACAGATACGCAGTATTTT
CASMGLAGITDTQYF
>TRBJ1-5|TRBV7-8|NA|once
TGTGCCAGCAGCCCGACCCGGGGGAGCAATCAGCCCCAGCATTTT
CASSPTRGSNQPQHF
>TRBJ1-4|TRBV20-1|NA|few
TGCAGTGCCAATCAGGATAGGGTCGGGGATGAAAAACTGTTTTTT
CSANQDRVGDEKLFF
>TRBJ2-7|TRBV20-1|TRBD2|NA
TGCAGTGCGTACGGGACCCGGGAGGACTACGAGCAGTACTTC
CSAYGTREDYEQYF
>TRBJ2-7|TRBV11-2|TRBD2|NA
TGTGCCAGCAGCTTGCCAATCGGGAGGGGCGAGCAGTACTTC
CASSLPIGRGEQYF
>TRBJ2-2|TRBV30|TRBD1|NA
TGTGCCTTCAAGTTTAGATGGGACAGGAACACCGGGGAGCTGTTTTTT
CAFKFRWDRNTGELFF
>TRBJ2-7|TRBV27|TRBD1|medium-sized
TGTGCCAGCAGTTCGACAGGGTACGAGCAGTACTTC
CASSSTGYEQYF